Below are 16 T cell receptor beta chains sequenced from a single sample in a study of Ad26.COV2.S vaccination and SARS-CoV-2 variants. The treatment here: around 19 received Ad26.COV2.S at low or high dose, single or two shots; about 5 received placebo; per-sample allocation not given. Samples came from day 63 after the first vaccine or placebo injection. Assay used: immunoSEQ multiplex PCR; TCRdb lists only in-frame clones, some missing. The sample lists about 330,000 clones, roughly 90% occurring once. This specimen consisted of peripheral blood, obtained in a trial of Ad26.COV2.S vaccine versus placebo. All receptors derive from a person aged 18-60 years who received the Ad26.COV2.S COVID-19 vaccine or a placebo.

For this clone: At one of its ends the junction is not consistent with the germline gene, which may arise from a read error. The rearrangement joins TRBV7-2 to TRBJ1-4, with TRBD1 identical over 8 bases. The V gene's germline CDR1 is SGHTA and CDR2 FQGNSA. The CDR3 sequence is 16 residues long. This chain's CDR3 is CASSAQGAATNKKLFF. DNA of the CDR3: TGTGCCAGCAGCGCTCAGGGGGCAGCAACTAATAAAAAACTGTTTTTT.

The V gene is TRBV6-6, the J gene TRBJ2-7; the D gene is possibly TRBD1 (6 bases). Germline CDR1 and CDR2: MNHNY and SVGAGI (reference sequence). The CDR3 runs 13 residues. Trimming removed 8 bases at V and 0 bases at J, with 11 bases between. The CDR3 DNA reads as TGTGCCAGCCTCCGGGACATCTCCTACGAGCAGTACTTC. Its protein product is CASLRDISYEQYF.

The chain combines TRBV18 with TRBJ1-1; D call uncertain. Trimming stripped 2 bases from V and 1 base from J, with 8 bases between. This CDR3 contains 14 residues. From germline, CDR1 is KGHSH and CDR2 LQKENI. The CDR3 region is CASSPWGENTEAFF. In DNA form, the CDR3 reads TGTGCCAGCTCACCATGGGGAGAGAACACTGAAGCTTTCTTT.

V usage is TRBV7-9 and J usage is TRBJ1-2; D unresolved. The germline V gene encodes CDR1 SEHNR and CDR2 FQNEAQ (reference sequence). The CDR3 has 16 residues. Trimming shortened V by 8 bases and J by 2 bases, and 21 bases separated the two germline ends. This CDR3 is CASGKNGPEQNYGYTF. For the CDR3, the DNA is TGTGCCAGCGGCAAAAACGGACCAGAACAAAACTATGGCTACACCTTC.

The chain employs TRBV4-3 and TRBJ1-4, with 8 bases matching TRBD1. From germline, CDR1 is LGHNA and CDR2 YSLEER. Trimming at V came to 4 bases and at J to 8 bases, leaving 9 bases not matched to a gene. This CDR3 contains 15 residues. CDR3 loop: CASSPDRALGEKLFF. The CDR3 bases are TGCGCCAGCAGCCCGGACAGGGCCCTGGGGGAAAAACTGTTTTTT.

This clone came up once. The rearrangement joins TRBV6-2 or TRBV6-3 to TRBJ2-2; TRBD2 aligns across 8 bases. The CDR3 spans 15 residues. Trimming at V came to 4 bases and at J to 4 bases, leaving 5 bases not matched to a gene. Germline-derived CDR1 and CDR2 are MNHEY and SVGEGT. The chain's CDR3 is CASSSGGPPTGELFF. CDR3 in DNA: TGTGCCAGCAGTTCGGGGGGGCCGCCCACCGGGGAGCTGTTTTTT.

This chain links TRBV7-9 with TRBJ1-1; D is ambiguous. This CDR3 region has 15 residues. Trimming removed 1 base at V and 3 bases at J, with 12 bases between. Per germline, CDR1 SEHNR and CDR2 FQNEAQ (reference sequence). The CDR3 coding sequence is TGTGCCAGCAGCTTAGAGCCGGGGTCGGACACTGAAGCTTTCTTT. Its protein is CASSLEPGSDTEAFF. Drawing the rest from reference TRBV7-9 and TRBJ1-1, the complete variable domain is DTGVSQNPRHKITKRGQNVTFRCDPISEHNRLYWYRQTLGQGPEFLTYFQNEAQLEKSRLLSDRFSAERPKGSFSTLEIQRTEQGDSAMYLCASSLEPGSDTEAFFGQGTRLTVV.

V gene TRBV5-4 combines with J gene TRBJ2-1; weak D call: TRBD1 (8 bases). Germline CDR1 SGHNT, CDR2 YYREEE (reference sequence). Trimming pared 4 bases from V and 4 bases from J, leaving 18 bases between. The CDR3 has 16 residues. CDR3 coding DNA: TGTGCCAGCAGCGAACTACAGGGGGGGGGTTACAATGAGCAGTTCTTC. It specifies CASSELQGGGYNEQFF.

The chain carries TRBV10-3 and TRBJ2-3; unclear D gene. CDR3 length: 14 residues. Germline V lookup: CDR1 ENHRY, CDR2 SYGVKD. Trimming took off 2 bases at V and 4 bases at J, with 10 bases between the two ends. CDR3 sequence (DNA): TGTGCCATCAGTGAGCTCCAGATCCCAGATACGCAGTATTTT. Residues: CAISELQIPDTQYF.

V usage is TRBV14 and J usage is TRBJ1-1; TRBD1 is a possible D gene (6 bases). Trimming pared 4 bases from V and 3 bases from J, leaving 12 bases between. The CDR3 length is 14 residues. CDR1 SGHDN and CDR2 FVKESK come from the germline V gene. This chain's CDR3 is CASSRMDSYTEAFF. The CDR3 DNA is TGTGCCAGCAGCCGGATGGACAGCTACACTGAAGCTTTCTTT.

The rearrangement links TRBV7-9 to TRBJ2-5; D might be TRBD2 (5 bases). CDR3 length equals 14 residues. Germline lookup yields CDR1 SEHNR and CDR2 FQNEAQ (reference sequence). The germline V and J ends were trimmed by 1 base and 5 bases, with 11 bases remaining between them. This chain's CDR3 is CASSLGLALETQYF. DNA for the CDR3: TGTGCCAGCAGCTTAGGCCTAGCACTGGAGACCCAGTACTTC.

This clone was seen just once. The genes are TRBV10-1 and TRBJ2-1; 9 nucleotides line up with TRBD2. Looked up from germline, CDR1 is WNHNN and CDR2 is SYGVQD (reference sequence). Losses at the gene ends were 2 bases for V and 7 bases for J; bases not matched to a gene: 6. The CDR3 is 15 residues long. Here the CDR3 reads CASSEGGGARNEQFF. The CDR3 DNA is TGCGCCAGCAGTGAGGGCGGGGGGGCCAGAAATGAGCAGTTCTTC.

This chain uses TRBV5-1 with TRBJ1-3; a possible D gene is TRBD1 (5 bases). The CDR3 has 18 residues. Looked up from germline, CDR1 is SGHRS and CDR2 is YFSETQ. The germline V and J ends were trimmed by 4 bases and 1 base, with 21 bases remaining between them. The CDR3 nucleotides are TGCGCCAGCAGCCCCGGAGGTATAGGGGAGTTTTCTGGAAACACCATATATTTT. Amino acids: CASSPGGIGEFSGNTIYF.

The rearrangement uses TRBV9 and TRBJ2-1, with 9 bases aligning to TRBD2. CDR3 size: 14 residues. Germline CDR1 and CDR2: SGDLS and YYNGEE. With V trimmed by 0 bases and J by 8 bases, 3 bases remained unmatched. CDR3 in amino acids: CASSVGTSADEQFF. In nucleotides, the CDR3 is TGTGCCAGCAGCGTAGGGACTAGCGCTGATGAGCAGTTCTTC.

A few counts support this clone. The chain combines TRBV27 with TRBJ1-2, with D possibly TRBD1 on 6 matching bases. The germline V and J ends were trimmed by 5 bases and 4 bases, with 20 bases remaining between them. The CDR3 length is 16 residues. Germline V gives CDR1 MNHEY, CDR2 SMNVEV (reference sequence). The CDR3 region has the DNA TGTGCCAGCAGTCTGCTTGGGACATCCAGCCCCTATGGCTACACCTTC. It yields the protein CASSLLGTSSPYGYTF.

The CDR3 DNA reads TGCGCCAGCAGCCAAGGGGTTTCTCGATACGAGCAGTACTTC. Protein sequence: CASSQGVSRYEQYF. V is TRBV4-3 and J is TRBJ2-7; D unclear. Germline lookup yields CDR1 LGHNA and CDR2 YSLEER. Trimming cost V 1 base and J 4 bases, with 11 bases left between them. The CDR3 spans 14 residues.